This T cell receptor (beta chain) was sequenced in a study of cytomegalovirus exposure and HLA in healthy donors. 13 Jbeta primers and 60 Vbeta primers were used for the PCR. The method was immunoSEQ multiplex PCR; TCRdb's version includes in-frame clones alone and lacks a portion of them. This repertoire shows 150,000 to 200,000 clones, 85% found once; its top ten account for 1%. CDR1 and CDR2 (germline): SGHNT, YYREEE (reference sequence). CDR3 length: 12 residues. The trim removed 6 bases at V and 5 bases at J, leaving 2 bases unmatched. With regard to this clone: Its antigen is unknown.

Whole-study results and caveats: Earlier analysis yielded a pattern in which most TCR beta V segments were productive about 90% or about 30% of the time. A link between a missense DCLRE1C variant and TCR beta V- and J-gene trimming emerged from a later analysis.

Healthy donors of bone marrow made up the group. The chain carries TRBV5-4 and TRBJ2-3; the match to TRBD1 covers 8 bases. The clonotype comes from a boy younger than 10 in good health and CMV-seronegative. The sequencing input was PBMCs. The CDR3 sequence is CASKGTGDTQYF. CDR3 DNA sequence: TGTGCCAGCAAAGGGACAGGAGATACGCAGTATTTT.